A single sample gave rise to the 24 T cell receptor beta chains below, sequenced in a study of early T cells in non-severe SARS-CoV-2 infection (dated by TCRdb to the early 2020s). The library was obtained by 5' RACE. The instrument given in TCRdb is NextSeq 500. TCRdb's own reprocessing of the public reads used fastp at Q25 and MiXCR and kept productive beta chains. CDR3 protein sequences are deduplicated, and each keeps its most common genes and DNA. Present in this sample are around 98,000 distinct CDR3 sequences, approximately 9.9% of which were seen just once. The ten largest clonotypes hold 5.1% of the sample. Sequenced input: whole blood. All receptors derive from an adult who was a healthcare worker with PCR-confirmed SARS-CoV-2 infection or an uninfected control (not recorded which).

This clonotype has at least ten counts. Here the CDR3 DNA reads TGTGCCAGCAGCCGACTAGCCGGTTACGAGCAGTACTTC. The encoded protein is CASSRLAGYEQYF. This chain links TRBV6-5 with TRBJ2-7, with 7 bases lining up with TRBD2. V lost 6 bases, J lost 4 bases, and 6 bases stayed unmatched. From germline, CDR1 is MNHEY and CDR2 SVGAGI. CDR3 length: 13 residues.

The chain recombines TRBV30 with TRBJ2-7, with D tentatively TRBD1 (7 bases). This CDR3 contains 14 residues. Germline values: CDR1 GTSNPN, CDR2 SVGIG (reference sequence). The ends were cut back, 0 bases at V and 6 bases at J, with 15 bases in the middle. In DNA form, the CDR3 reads TGTGCCTGGAGTGTTCAGGGGGGTTCGGTCGAGCAGTACTTC. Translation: CAWSVQGGSVEQYF.

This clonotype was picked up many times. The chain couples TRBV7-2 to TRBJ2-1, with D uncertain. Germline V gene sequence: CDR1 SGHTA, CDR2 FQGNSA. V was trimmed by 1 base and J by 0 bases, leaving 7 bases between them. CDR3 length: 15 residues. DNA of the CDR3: TGTGCCAGCAGCTTAGGGAGCGTCTCCTACAATGAGCAGTTCTTC. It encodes CASSLGSVSYNEQFF.

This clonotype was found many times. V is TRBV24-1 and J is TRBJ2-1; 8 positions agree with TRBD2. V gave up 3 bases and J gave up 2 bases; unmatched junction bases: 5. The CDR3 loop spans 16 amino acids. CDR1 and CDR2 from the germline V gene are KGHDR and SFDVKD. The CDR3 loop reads CATSDVSGETYNEQFF. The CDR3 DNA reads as TGTGCCACCAGTGATGTTAGCGGGGAGACCTACAATGAGCAGTTCTTC.

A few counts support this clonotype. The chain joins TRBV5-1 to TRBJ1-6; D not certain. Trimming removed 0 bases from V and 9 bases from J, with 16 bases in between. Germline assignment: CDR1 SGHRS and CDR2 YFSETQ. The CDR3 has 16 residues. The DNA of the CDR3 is TGCGCCAGCAGCTTGGGAGGGAGCAGCTCAAGTTCACCCCTCCACTTT. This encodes CASSLGGSSSSSPLHF.

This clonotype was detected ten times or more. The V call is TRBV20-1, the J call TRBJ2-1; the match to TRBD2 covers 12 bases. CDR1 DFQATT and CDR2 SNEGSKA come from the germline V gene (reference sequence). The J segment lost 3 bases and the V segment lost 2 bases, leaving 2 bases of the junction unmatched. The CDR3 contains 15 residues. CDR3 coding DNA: TGCAGTGCTAGACCGGGACTAGCGGGCTACAATGAGCAGTTCTTC. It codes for CSARPGLAGYNEQFF.

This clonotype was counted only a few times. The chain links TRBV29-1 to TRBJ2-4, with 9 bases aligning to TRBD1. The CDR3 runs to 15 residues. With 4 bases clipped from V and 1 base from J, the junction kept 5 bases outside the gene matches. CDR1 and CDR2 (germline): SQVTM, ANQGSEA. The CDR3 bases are TGCAGCGTTGGCACAGGGGGCAGGGCCAAAAACATTCAGTACTTC. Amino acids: CSVGTGGRAKNIQYF.

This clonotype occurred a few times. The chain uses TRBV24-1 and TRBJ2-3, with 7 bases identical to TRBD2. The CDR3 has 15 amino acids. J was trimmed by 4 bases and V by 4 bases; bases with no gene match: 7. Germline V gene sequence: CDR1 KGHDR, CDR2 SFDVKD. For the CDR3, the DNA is TGTGCCACCAGTGACCCAGGACTAGACCCAGATACGCAGTATTTT. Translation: CATSDPGLDPDTQYF.

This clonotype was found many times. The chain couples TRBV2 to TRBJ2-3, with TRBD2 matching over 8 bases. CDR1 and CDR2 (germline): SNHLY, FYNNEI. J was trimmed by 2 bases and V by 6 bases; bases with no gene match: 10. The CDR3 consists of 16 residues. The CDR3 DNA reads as TGTGCCAGCAGCCTATTTAGCGGGGTCATCACAGATACGCAGTATTTT. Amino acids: CASSLFSGVITDTQYF. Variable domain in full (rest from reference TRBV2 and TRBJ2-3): EPEVTQTPSHQVTQMGQEVILRCVPISNHLYFYWYRQILGQKVEFLVSFYNNEISEKSEIFDDQFSVERPDGSNFTLKIRSTKLEDSAMYFCASSLFSGVITDTQYFGPGTRLTVL.

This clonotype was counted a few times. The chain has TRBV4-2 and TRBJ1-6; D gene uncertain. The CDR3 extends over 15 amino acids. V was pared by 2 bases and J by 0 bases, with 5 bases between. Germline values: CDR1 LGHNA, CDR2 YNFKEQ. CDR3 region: CASSQPNSYNSPLHF. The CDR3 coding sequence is TGTGCCAGCAGCCAACCGAACTCCTATAATTCACCCCTCCACTTT.

The CDR3 nucleotides read TGTGCCAGCAGTTTGGTTGAAGCAGATACGCAGTATTTT. It translates to CASSLVEADTQYF. The J gene is TRBJ2-3, the V gene TRBV27; D unclear. CDR1 and CDR2 (germline): MNHEY, SMNVEV (reference sequence). Deletions cut 3 bases from V and 4 bases from J, with 8 bases between. CDR3 length equals 13 residues.

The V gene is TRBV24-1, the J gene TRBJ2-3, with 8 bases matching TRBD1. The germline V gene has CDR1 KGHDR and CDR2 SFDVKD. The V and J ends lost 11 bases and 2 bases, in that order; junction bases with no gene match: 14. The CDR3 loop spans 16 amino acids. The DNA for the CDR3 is TGTGCCATCCAGTCCTCTACAGGGGGGCACACAGATACGCAGTATTTT. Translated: CAIQSSTGGHTDTQYF.

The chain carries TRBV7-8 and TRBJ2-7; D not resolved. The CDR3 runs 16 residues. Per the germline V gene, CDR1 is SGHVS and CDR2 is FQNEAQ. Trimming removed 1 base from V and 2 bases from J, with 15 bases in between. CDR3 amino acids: CASSLVGVNAAYEQYF. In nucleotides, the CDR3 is TGTGCCAGCAGCTTAGTTGGGGTTAACGCAGCCTACGAGCAGTACTTC.

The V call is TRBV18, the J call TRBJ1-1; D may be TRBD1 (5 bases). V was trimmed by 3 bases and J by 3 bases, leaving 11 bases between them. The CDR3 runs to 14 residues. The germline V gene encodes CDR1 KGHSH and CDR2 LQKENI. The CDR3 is CASSPYGGDTEAFF. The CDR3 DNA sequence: TGTGCCAGCTCACCTTACGGGGGGGACACTGAAGCTTTCTTT.

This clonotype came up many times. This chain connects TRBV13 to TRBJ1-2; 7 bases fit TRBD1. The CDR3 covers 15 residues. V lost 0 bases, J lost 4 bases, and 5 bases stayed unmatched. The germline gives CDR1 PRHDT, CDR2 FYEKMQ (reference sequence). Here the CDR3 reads CASSLGYRGAYGYTF. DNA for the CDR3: TGTGCCAGCAGCTTAGGATACAGGGGCGCCTATGGCTACACCTTC.

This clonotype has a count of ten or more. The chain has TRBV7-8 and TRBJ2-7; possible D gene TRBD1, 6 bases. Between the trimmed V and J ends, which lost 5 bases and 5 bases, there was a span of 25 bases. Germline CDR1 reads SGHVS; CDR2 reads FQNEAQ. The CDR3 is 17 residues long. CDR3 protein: CASSPHPTGGSLHEQYF. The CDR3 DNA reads TGTGCCAGCAGCCCCCATCCGACAGGCGGTAGCCTCCACGAGCAGTACTTC.

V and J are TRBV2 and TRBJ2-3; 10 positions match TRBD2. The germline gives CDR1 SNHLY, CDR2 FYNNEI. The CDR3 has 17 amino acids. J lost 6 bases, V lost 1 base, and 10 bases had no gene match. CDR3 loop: CASSEGPTSGIRDTQYF. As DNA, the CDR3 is TGTGCCAGCAGTGAAGGGCCCACTAGCGGGATTCGGGATACGCAGTATTTT.

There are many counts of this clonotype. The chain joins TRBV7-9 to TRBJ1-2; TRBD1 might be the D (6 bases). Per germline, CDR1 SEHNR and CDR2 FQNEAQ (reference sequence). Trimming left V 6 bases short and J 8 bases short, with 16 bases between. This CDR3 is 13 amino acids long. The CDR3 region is CASRGTGLSGYTF. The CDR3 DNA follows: TGTGCCAGCAGGGGAACAGGGTTAAGCGGCTACACCTTC.

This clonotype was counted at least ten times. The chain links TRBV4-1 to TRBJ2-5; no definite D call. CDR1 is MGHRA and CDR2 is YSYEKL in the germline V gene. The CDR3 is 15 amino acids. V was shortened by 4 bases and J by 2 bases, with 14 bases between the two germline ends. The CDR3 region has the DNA TGCGCCAGCAGCCTGCTTTGGGCAGCGCAAGAGACCCAGTACTTC. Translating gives CASSLLWAAQETQYF.

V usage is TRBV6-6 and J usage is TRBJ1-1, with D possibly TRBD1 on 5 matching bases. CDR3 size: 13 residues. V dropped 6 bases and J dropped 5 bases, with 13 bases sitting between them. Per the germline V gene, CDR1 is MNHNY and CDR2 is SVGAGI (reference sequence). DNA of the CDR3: TGTGCCAGCAGACCTGACAGCTGGACTGAAGCTTTCTTT. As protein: CASRPDSWTEAFF.

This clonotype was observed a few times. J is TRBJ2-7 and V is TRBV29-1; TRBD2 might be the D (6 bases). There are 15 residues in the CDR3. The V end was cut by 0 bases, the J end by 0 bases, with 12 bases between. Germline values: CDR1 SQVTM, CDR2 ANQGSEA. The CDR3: CSVEESAGFSYEQYF. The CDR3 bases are TGCAGCGTTGAAGAGTCGGCGGGGTTCTCCTACGAGCAGTACTTC.

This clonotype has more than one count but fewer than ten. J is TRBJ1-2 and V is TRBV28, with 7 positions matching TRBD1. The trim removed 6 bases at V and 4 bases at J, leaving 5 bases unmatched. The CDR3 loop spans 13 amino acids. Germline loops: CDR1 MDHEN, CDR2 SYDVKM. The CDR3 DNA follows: TGTGCCAGCAGGGGACAGAATCGCTATGGCTACACCTTC. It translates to CASRGQNRYGYTF.

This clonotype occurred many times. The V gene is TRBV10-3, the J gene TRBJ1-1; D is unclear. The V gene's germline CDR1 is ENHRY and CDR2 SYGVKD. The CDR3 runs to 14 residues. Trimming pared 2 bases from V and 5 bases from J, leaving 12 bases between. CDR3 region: CAISEPIVGTEAFF. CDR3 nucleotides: TGTGCCATCAGTGAGCCCATTGTGGGGACTGAAGCTTTCTTT.

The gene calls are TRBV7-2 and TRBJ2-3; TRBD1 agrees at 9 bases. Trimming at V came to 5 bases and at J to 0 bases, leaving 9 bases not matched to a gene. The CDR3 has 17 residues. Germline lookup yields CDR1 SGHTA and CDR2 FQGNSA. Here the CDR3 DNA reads TGTGCCAGCAGCCCGGGACAGGGACCATCTAGCACAGATACGCAGTATTTT. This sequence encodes CASSPGQGPSSTDTQYF.